The 32 T cell receptor beta chains below all came from one sample that was sequenced in a study of CXCR3 chemokines and chemotherapy response in bladder cancer. TCRdb processed the PCR reads anew with MiXCR; each CDR3 protein has one entry. The sample carries 1,200 to 1,500 distinct CDR3 sequences, roughly 6.3% recorded once. The sample here was taken from a patient whose treatment included neoadjuvant chemotherapy. These receptors all stem from a human donor with bladder cancer that responded to neoadjuvant chemotherapy.

This clonotype qualifies as medium-sized. The V and J genes are TRBV5-4 and TRBJ2-3; maybe TRBD1 (5 bases). The germline gives CDR1 SGHNT, CDR2 YYREEE (reference sequence). This CDR3 contains 15 residues. The V and J ends lost 6 bases and 3 bases respectively, with 17 bases between them. The CDR3 protein is CASMGQGSRTDTQYF. As DNA, the CDR3 is TGTGCCAGCATGGGGCAGGGAAGTCGAACAGATACGCAGTATTTT. The full variable domain, completed using reference TRBV5-4 and TRBJ2-3, is ETGVTQSPTHLIKTRGQQVTLRCSSQSGHNTVSWYQQALGQGPQFIFQYYREEENGRGNFPPRFSGLQFPNYSSELNVNALELDDSALYLCASMGQGSRTDTQYFGPGTRLTVL.

Judged by abundance, this clonotype is large. The J gene is TRBJ2-7, the V gene TRBV6-1, with TRBD1 matching 7 bases. This CDR3 has 13 residues. CDR1 and CDR2 (germline): MNHNS, SASEGT. The junction had 3 bases not matched to a gene; V was cut back by 4 bases and J by 3 bases. CDR3 bases: TGTGCCAGCAGTGGGAGGACAGGCTACGAGCAGTACGTC. Amino acids: CASSGRTGYEQYV.

By share, this clonotype ranks as medium-sized. V gene TRBV7-9 combines with J gene TRBJ1-6; 10 bases agree with TRBD1. CDR1 is SEHNR and CDR2 is FQNEAQ in the germline V gene (reference sequence). CDR3 size: 15 residues. Trimming took 5 bases from V and 10 from J; bases not matched to a gene: 8. The CDR3 bases are TGTGCCAGCAGCCTCCAGACAGGGGGCGCGTCACCCCTCCACTTT. It is translated as CASSLQTGGASPLHF.

The rearrangement links TRBV7-9 to TRBJ2-5; TRBD1 aligns across 11 bases. This CDR3 contains 15 residues. V shed 1 base, J shed 5 bases, and the junction held 3 bases outside the gene matches. The V gene's germline CDR1 is SEHNR and CDR2 FQNEAQ (reference sequence). CDR3 nucleotides: TGTGCCAGCAGCTTAGGGACAGGGGGCATGGAGACCCAGTACTTC. Translation gives CASSLGTGGMETQYF.

This clonotype is labeled as large. V usage is TRBV29-1 and J usage is TRBJ2-2, with D uncertain. Germline-derived CDR1 and CDR2 are SQVTM and ANQGSEA. V lost 7 bases to trimming and J lost 4 bases, with 13 bases between them. The CDR3 sequence is 13 residues long. CDR3 DNA: TGCAGCGCTGACGGCAGTCTCACCGGGGAGCTGTTTTTT. Protein sequence: CSADGSLTGELFF.

Relative to its sample, this clonotype is medium-sized. The chain is built from TRBV12-3 or TRBV12-4 and TRBJ1-2; a possible D gene is TRBD1 (6 bases). Between the trimmed V and J ends, which lost 5 bases and 4 bases, there was a span of 17 bases. The CDR3 has 15 residues. In nucleotides, the CDR3 is TGTGCCAGCAGTCCCGGTACGGGGGCGACCTATGGCTACACCTTC. It specifies CASSPGTGATYGYTF.

There are many counts of this clonotype. V gene TRBV27 combines with J gene TRBJ2-1, with 8 bases fitting TRBD2. Germline CDR1 and CDR2: MNHEY and SMNVEV (reference sequence). The trim removed 3 bases at V and 10 bases at J, leaving 8 bases unmatched. The CDR3 spans 14 residues. CDR3 loop: CASSFTIGGGEQFF. The CDR3 bases are TGTGCCAGCAGTTTTACTATCGGGGGGGGCGAGCAGTTCTTC.

By its share, this clonotype is large (0.1 to 1%). CDR3 residues: CATSAGQNYGYTF. CDR3 coding DNA: TGTGCCACCTCCGCAGGGCAGAACTATGGCTACACCTTC. The chain links TRBV7-2 to TRBJ1-2; tentatively, D is TRBD1 (5 bases). The germline V gene encodes CDR1 SGHTA and CDR2 FQGNSA. This CDR3 has 13 residues. Trimming cost V 10 bases and J 2 bases, with 14 bases left between them.

This clonotype was picked up many times. V is TRBV11-3 and J is TRBJ2-1; no reliable D call. This CDR3 has 16 amino acids. Trimming took off 5 bases at V and 0 bases at J, with 14 bases between the two ends. Germline V lookup: CDR1 SGHNT, CDR2 YENEEA. CDR3 protein: CASSRRTVHSYNEQFF. The DNA for the CDR3 is TGTGCCAGCAGCCGGCGTACAGTTCACTCCTACAATGAGCAGTTCTTC.

This clonotype is medium-sized in the sample. The V and J genes are TRBV15 and TRBJ1-5; D is uncertain. The V gene's germline CDR1 is LNHNV and CDR2 YYDKDF (reference sequence). The CDR3 consists of 13 residues. V lost 0 bases to trimming and J lost 10 bases, with 10 bases between them. CDR3 region: CATSRDTPPPQHF. As DNA, the CDR3 is TGTGCCACCAGCAGAGATACCCCACCCCCCCAGCATTTT. The variable domain in full, with the rest retrieved from reference TRBV15 and TRBJ1-5, is DAMVIQNPRYQVTQFGKPVTLSCSQTLNHNVMYWYQQKSSQAPKLLFHYYDKDFNNEADTPDNFQSRRPNTSFCFLDIRSPGLGDTAMYLCATSRDTPPPQHFGDGTRLSIL.

By share, this clonotype counts as medium-sized. This chain joins TRBV15 and TRBJ2-3; TRBD1 agrees at 7 bases. This CDR3 has 13 residues. The germline gives CDR1 LNHNV, CDR2 YYDKDF (reference sequence). The V segment lost 8 bases and the J segment 4 bases; nucleotides outside the gene matches: 6. CDR3 sequence reads: CATSGQVADTQYF. The CDR3 DNA sequence: TGTGCCACCTCCGGACAGGTCGCAGATACGCAGTATTTT. Complete variable domain (other parts from reference TRBV15 and TRBJ2-3): DAMVIQNPRYQVTQFGKPVTLSCSQTLNHNVMYWYQQKSSQAPKLLFHYYDKDFNNEADTPDNFQSRRPNTSFCFLDIRSPGLGDTAMYLCATSGQVADTQYFGPGTRLTVL.

This clonotype qualifies as medium-sized. The V gene is TRBV6-2 or TRBV6-3, the J gene TRBJ2-1; D gene ambiguous. The CDR3 length is 17 residues. The ends were cut back, 0 bases at V and 5 bases at J, with 17 bases in the middle. CDR1 and CDR2 from the germline V gene are MNHEY and SVGEGT. The CDR3 sequence: CASSYSGMNRPHNEQFF. The CDR3 coding sequence is TGTGCCAGCAGTTACTCGGGGATGAATAGACCCCACAATGAGCAGTTCTTC.

This clonotype is classed as medium-sized. The chain has TRBV19 and TRBJ1-4, with 8 bases identical to TRBD1. Trimming at V came to 10 bases and at J to 8 bases, leaving 12 bases not matched to a gene. This CDR3 spans 14 amino acids. CDR1 is LNHDA and CDR2 is SQIVND in the germline V gene (reference sequence). The CDR3 DNA is TGTGCCACGGGACCTACAGGGGGTATGGAAAAACTGTTTTTT. It yields the protein CATGPTGGMEKLFF.

By share, this clonotype counts as large. The chain combines TRBV6-1 with TRBJ2-3; 8 bases are a match to TRBD2. Trimming cost V 5 bases and J 5 bases; bases outside gene matches: 12. Germline-derived CDR1 and CDR2 are MNHNS and SASEGT. The CDR3 consists of 16 residues. CDR3 region: CASSPGLVGLGDTQYF. The CDR3 nucleotides are TGTGCCAGCAGTCCGGGACTAGTGGGGCTTGGAGATACGCAGTATTTT.

The table lists this clonotype with many counts. The chain couples TRBV15 to TRBJ2-3; a weak D match, TRBD2 (7 bases). Trimming shortened V by 3 bases and J by 2 bases, and 12 bases separated the two germline ends. CDR3 length equals 15 residues. Germline CDR1 reads LNHNV; CDR2 reads YYDKDF (reference sequence). CDR3: CATSREGGVTDTQYF. The CDR3 region has the DNA TGTGCCACCAGCAGGGAGGGGGGGGTCACAGATACGCAGTATTTT.

This clonotype is medium-sized by share. CDR3 DNA sequence: TGTGCCAGCAGCCCGGCCGAGACAGGGGGATTCGATACGCAGTATTTT. It is translated as CASSPAETGGFDTQYF. The rearrangement joins TRBV5-4 to TRBJ2-3, with 9 bases fitting TRBD1. V trimming: 4 bases; J trimming: 6 bases; junction bases outside the gene matches: 12. The CDR3 covers 16 residues. In germline, CDR1 is SGHNT, CDR2 YYREEE (reference sequence).

The chain joins TRBV12-5 to TRBJ2-7; maybe TRBD1 (6 bases). With 4 bases removed from V and 3 bases from J, the gap between germline ends came to 10 bases. Germline lookup yields CDR1 LGHNT and CDR2 FRNRAP. The CDR3 has 13 amino acids. CDR3 coding DNA: TGTGCTAGTGGTTCCTGGACAGACTACGAGCAGTACGTC. It yields the protein CASGSWTDYEQYV.

The chain is built from TRBV14 and TRBJ1-2; no clear D gene. Per the germline V gene, CDR1 is SGHDN and CDR2 is FVKESK. The CDR3 is made up of 15 amino acids. With 2 bases removed from V and 4 bases from J, the gap between germline ends came to 14 bases. The CDR3 region is CASSQTPNGAYGYTF. Written as DNA, the CDR3 is TGTGCCAGCAGCCAAACCCCAAACGGAGCCTATGGCTACACCTTC.

This clonotype is termed large. The DNA of the CDR3 is TGTGCCAGCACCGCGGCTGGAGCCTACAATGAGCAGTTCTTC. Encoded protein: CASTAAGAYNEQFF. This chain connects TRBV7-2 to TRBJ2-1, with unresolved D. Per the germline V gene, CDR1 is SGHTA and CDR2 is FQGNSA. The CDR3 extends over 14 amino acids. Deletions cut 7 bases from V and 2 bases from J, with 12 bases between.

The chain employs TRBV6-1 and TRBJ1-3; possibly TRBD1 for D (5 bases). Trimming took 8 bases from V and 0 from J, leaving 14 bases between them. The CDR3 runs 15 residues. Per the germline V gene, CDR1 is MNHNS and CDR2 is SASEGT. CDR3 DNA sequence: TGTGCCAGCGGCCTCGGGACGAACTCTGGAAACACCATATATTTT. Protein product: CASGLGTNSGNTIYF.

This clonotype was observed at least ten times. V usage is TRBV20-1 and J usage is TRBJ1-5; no firm D call. Trimming removed 6 bases at V and 7 bases at J, with 19 bases between. CDR1 and CDR2 from the germline V gene are DFQATT and SNEGSKA (reference sequence). The CDR3 loop spans 14 amino acids. The CDR3 is CSASDPGRGQPQHF. The DNA for the CDR3 is TGCAGTGCCTCTGACCCTGGGCGGGGACAGCCCCAGCATTTT.

The V gene is TRBV27, the J gene TRBJ2-3, with TRBD1 identical over 11 bases. Looked up from germline, CDR1 is MNHEY and CDR2 is SMNVEV (reference sequence). The CDR3 runs to 15 residues. The junction had 3 bases not matched to a gene; V was cut back by 4 bases and J by 3 bases. CDR3 in amino acids: CASSYGTGGTDTQYF. CDR3 coding DNA: TGTGCCAGCAGTTACGGGACAGGGGGTACAGATACGCAGTATTTT.

This clonotype was seen ten or more times. V is TRBV6-6 and J is TRBJ2-2; 7 bases are shared with TRBD1. CDR1 and CDR2 (germline): MNHNY, SVGAGI (reference sequence). With 0 bases clipped from V and 2 bases from J, the junction kept 9 bases outside the gene matches. The CDR3 contains 18 residues. CDR3 in amino acids: CASSYSWVRGLNTGELFF. For the CDR3, the DNA is TGTGCCAGCAGTTACTCCTGGGTGAGGGGGCTCAACACCGGGGAGCTGTTTTTT.

This clonotype was recorded at least ten times. The chain employs TRBV12-5 and TRBJ2-1; 7 bases fit TRBD2. Looked up from germline, CDR1 is LGHNT and CDR2 is FRNRAP. The CDR3 covers 14 residues. Unmatched junction bases numbered 3, after V lost 5 bases and J lost 2 bases. The CDR3 here is CASGTGGPYNEQFF. The CDR3 DNA is TGTGCTAGTGGTACGGGGGGTCCCTACAATGAGCAGTTCTTC.

In its sample, this clonotype ranks as medium-sized. The chain employs TRBV6-1 and TRBJ2-7, with a weak D call TRBD1 (5 bases). Germline lookup yields CDR1 MNHNS and CDR2 SASEGT. This CDR3 has 14 amino acids. Trimming left V 4 bases short and J 5 bases short, with 15 bases between. CDR3 bases: TGTGCCAGCAGTGCCTTGATAGGGGTAAACGAGCAGTACTTC. Encoded protein: CASSALIGVNEQYF.

The rearrangement joins TRBV5-6 to TRBJ2-7, with 7 bases fitting TRBD1. This CDR3 spans 12 amino acids. Germline lookup yields CDR1 SGHDT and CDR2 YYEEEE. V lost 2 bases and J lost 6; bases outside the gene matches: 2. The CDR3 bases are TGTGCCAGCAGCTTACAGGGGCTCGAGCAGTACGTC. It yields the protein CASSLQGLEQYV.

This clonotype is deemed large (0.1 to 1%). The chain employs TRBV7-2 and TRBJ1-1; D is ambiguous. Germline V gene sequence: CDR1 SGHTA, CDR2 FQGNSA. The CDR3 length is 13 residues. The germline V and J ends were trimmed by 5 bases and 1 base, with 8 bases remaining between them. CDR3: CASSLESNTEAFF. The CDR3 DNA reads as TGTGCCAGCAGCCTCGAATCGAACACTGAAGCTTTCTTT.

This clonotype was observed a handful of times. The DNA for the CDR3 is TGCAGTGCCCAAACAGGGGGCAACTATGGCTACACCTTC. It codes for CSAQTGGNYGYTF. This chain links TRBV20-1 with TRBJ1-2, with 9 bases matching TRBD1. Trimming cost V 6 bases and J 2 bases; bases outside gene matches: 4. The V gene's germline CDR1 is DFQATT and CDR2 SNEGSKA (reference sequence). This CDR3 is built from 13 residues.

This clonotype was detected many times. V gene TRBV20-1 combines with J gene TRBJ1-1, with no clear D. Trimming took off 0 bases at V and 3 bases at J, with 17 bases between the two ends. Germline CDR1 and CDR2: DFQATT and SNEGSKA (reference sequence). CDR3 length: 16 residues. The CDR3 DNA follows: TGCAGTGCTAGAGATTTAATAAGGCGGGCTGACACTGAAGCTTTCTTT. Translated: CSARDLIRRADTEAFF.

This clonotype is medium-sized in the sample. The CDR3 region has the DNA TGTGCCAGCAGTTCGGACTCCAATCAGCCCCAGCATTTT. It encodes CASSSDSNQPQHF. The V call is TRBV6-2 or TRBV6-3, the J call TRBJ1-5; D not certain. The CDR3 loop spans 13 amino acids. Germline-derived CDR1 and CDR2 are MNHEY and SVGEGT. The V gene lost 4 bases and the J gene lost 3 bases, with 7 bases spanning the gap.

The chain carries TRBV20-1 and TRBJ1-5; 7 positions agree with TRBD1. Germline values: CDR1 DFQATT, CDR2 SNEGSKA (reference sequence). The V gene end was trimmed by 6 bases and the J gene end by 4 bases; junction bases not matched to a gene: 9. The CDR3 sequence is 14 residues long. This CDR3 reads CSAATGQRNQPQHF. Written as DNA, the CDR3 is TGCAGTGCAGCGACAGGGCAGAGGAATCAGCCCCAGCATTTT.

This clonotype has at least ten counts. The chain carries TRBV12-3 or TRBV12-4 and TRBJ2-3, with TRBD2 identical over 15 bases. V shed 6 bases and J 4 bases; nucleotides not matched to a gene: 5. CDR3 length equals 16 residues. The CDR3 region is CASRRTSGGVADTQYF. The CDR3 DNA reads TGTGCCAGCAGGCGGACTAGCGGGGGGGTGGCAGATACGCAGTATTTT.